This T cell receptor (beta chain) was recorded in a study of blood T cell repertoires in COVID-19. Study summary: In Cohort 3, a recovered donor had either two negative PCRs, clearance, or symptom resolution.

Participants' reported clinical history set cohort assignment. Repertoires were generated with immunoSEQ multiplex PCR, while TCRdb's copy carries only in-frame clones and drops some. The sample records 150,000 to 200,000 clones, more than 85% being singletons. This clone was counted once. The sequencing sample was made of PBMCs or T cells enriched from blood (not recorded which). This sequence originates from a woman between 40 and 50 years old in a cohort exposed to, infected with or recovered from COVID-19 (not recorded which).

CDR3 DNA sequence: TGTGCCAGCAGCGCTCCCTCGGGACAGAGGTCCAATGAGCAGTTCTTC. Its protein product is CASSAPSGQRSNEQFF. V usage is TRBV9 and J usage is TRBJ2-1; TRBD1 aligns across 7 bases. J was trimmed by 6 bases and V by 3 bases; bases with no gene match: 12. The CDR3 loop spans 16 amino acids. Germline lookup yields CDR1 SGDLS and CDR2 YYNGEE.